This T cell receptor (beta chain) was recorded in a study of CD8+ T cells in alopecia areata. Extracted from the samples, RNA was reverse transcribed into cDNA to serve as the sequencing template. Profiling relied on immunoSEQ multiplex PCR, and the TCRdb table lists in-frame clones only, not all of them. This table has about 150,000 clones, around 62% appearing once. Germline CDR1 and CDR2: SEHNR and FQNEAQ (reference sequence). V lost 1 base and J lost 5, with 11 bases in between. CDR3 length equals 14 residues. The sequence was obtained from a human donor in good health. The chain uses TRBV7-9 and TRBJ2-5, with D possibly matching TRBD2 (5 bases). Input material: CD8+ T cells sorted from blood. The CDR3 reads CASSLEASMETQYF. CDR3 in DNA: TGTGCCAGCAGCTTAGAGGCTAGCATGGAGACCCAGTACTTC.